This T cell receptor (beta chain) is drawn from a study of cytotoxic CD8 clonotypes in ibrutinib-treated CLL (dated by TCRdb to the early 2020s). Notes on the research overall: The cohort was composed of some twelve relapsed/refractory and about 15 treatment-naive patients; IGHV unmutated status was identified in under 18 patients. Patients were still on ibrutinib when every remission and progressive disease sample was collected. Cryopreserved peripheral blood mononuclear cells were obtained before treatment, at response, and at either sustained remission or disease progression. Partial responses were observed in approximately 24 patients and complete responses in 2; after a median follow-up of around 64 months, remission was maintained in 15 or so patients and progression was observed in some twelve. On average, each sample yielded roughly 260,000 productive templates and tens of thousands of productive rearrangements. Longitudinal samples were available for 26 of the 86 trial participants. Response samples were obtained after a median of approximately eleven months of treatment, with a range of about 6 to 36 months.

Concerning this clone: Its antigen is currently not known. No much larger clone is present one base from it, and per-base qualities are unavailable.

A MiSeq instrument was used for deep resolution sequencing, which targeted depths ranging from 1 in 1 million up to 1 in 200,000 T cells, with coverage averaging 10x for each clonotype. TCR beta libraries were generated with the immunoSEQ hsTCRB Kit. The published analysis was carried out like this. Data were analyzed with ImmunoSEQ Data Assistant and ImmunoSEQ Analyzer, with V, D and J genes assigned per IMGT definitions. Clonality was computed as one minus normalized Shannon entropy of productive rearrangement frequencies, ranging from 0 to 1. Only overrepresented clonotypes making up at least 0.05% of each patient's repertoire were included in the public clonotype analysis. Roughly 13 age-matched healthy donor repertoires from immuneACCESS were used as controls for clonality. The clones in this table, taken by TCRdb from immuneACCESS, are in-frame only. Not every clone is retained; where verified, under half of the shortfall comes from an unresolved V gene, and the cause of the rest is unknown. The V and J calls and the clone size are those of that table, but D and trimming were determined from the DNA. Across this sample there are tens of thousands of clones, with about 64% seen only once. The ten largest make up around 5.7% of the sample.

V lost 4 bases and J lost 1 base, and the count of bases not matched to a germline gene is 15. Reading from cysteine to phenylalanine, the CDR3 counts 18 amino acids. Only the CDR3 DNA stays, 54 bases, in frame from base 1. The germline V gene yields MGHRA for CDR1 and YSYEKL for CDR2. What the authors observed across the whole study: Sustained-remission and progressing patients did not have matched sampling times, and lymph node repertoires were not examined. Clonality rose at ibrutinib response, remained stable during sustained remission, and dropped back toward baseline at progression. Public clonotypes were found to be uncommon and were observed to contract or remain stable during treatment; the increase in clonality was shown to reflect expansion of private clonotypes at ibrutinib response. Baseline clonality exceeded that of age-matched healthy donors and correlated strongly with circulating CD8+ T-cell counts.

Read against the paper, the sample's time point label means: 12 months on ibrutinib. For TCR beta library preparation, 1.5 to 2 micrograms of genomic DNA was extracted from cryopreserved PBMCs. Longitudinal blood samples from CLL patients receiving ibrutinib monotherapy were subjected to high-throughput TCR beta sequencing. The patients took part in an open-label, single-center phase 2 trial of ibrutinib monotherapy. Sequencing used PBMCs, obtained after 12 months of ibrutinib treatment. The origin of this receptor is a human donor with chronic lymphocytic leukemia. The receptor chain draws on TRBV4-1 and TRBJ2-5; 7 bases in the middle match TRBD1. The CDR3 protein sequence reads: CASSPLPGGALPQETQYF. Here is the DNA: TGCGCCAGCAGCCCCCTGCCAGGGGGTGCCCTGCCCCAAGAGACCCAGTACTTC.